This entry lists 23 T cell receptor beta chains sequenced from one sample in a study of blood T cell repertoires in COVID-19. Sequencing used immunoSEQ multiplex PCR; TCRdb keeps in-frame clones, though not all of them. The sample carries around 84,000 clones, 70% to 80% recorded once. Sequenced: peripheral blood. These receptors came from a man aged 50-59 years with active or convalescent COVID-19.

The table lists this clone with a count of one. The J gene is TRBJ2-5, the V gene TRBV7-2, with D perhaps TRBD2 (5 bases). The CDR3 covers 13 residues. Looked up from germline, CDR1 is SGHTA and CDR2 is FQGNSA. With 5 bases removed from V and 5 bases from J, the gap between germline ends came to 12 bases. The CDR3 DNA follows: TGTGCCAGCAGCCCTACTAGGGAGGAGACCCAGTACTTC. Its protein product is CASSPTREETQYF.

The J gene is TRBJ1-1, the V gene TRBV5-1, with 10 bases matching TRBD1. Germline CDR1 SGHRS, CDR2 YFSETQ. The CDR3 is made up of 14 amino acids. The J segment lost 11 bases and the V segment lost 3 bases, leaving 10 bases of the junction unmatched. CDR3 DNA: TGCGCCAGCAGCTCGGACAGGGGGGGCCTAAGGGCTTTCTTT. The encoded protein is CASSSDRGGLRAFF.

V and J are TRBV29-1 and TRBJ1-1; D is undetermined. The germline V gene has CDR1 SQVTM and CDR2 ANQGSEA. Trimming removed 7 bases from V and 3 bases from J, with 12 bases in between. CDR3 size: 12 residues. The DNA of the CDR3 is TGCAGCGCAGAACGGAGTTACACTGAAGCTTTCTTT. The encoded protein is CSAERSYTEAFF.

The rearrangement joins TRBV6-5 to TRBJ1-1; 10 bases agree with TRBD1. From germline, CDR1 is MNHEY and CDR2 SVGAGI. This CDR3 is built from 15 residues. V gave up 6 bases and J gave up 4 bases; unmatched junction bases: 8. The CDR3 loop is CASSSMTGGFTEAFF. In DNA form, the CDR3 reads TGTGCCAGCAGCTCTATGACAGGGGGCTTCACTGAAGCTTTCTTT.

This clone has a single count. At one end the junction does not follow the germline gene, possibly because of a read error. Here the CDR3 reads CASSLTPAQGSMLF. The CDR3 DNA reads TGTGCCAGCAGCTTAACCCCAGCACAGGGCTCGATGCTCTTT. The gene calls are TRBV7-2 and TRBJ1-1, with D possibly TRBD1 on 6 matching bases. The CDR3 is 14 residues long. CDR1 and CDR2 (germline): SGHTA, FQGNSA. Combining the CDR3 with reference TRBV7-2 and TRBJ1-1 gives the whole variable domain GAGVSQSPSNKVTEKGKDVELRCDPISGHTALYWYRQSLGQGLEFLIYFQGNSAPDKSGLPSDRFSAERTGGSVSTLTIQRTQQEDSAVYLCASSLTPAQGSMLFGQGTRLTVV.

The chain couples TRBV6-6 to TRBJ1-2; D remains ambiguous. The CDR3 is 13 amino acids. CDR1 and CDR2 (germline): MNHNY, SVGAGI (reference sequence). The germline V and J ends were trimmed by 7 bases and 4 bases, with 13 bases remaining between them. The CDR3 loop reads CASTTTEGYGYTF. The DNA for the CDR3 is TGTGCCAGCACCACTACGGAAGGCTATGGCTACACCTTC.

The chain recombines TRBV19 with TRBJ1-6; D possibly corresponds to TRBD1 (6 bases). Per the germline V gene, CDR1 is LNHDA and CDR2 is SQIVND (reference sequence). Trimming removed 5 bases at V and 8 bases at J, with 13 bases between. The CDR3 runs 14 residues. The CDR3 DNA reads as TGTGCCAGTAGTCAAGGGGGTGTGGATTCACCCCTCCACTTT. Its translation: CASSQGGVDSPLHF.

This clone was observed a few times. The V call is TRBV6-1, the J call TRBJ2-5; perhaps TRBD2 as D (5 bases). The germline V gene has CDR1 MNHNS and CDR2 SASEGT. V was cut by 2 bases and J by 0 bases, with 7 bases left in between. CDR3 size: 14 residues. The DNA of the CDR3 is TGTGCCAGCAGTGAACGGGAACACCAAGAGACCCAGTACTTC. The encoded protein is CASSEREHQETQYF.

V and J are TRBV6-5 and TRBJ1-5; D not certain. Germline V gene data show CDR1 as MNHEY and CDR2 as SVGAGI. V gave up 4 bases and J gave up 6 bases, with 10 bases separating them. The CDR3 runs to 13 residues. The CDR3 DNA follows: TGTGCCAGCAGTTTAGAAAGCGCTCAGCCCCAGCATTTT. Its translation: CASSLESAQPQHF.

This clone has just one count. This chain links TRBV10-2 with TRBJ2-7; D is uncertain. The germline V gene has CDR1 WSHSY and CDR2 SAAADI. This CDR3 has 15 amino acids. Trimming left V 2 bases short and J 5 bases short, with 16 bases between. In DNA, the CDR3 is TGCGCCAGCAGTGAGATTAGCATCTCGTCCGACGAGCAGTACTTC. It translates to CASSEISISSDEQYF.

The chain joins TRBV30 to TRBJ1-6, with D possibly matching TRBD1 (5 bases). Germline CDR1 GTSNPN, CDR2 SVGIG (reference sequence). The CDR3 has 13 amino acids. With 5 bases removed from V and 8 bases from J, the gap between germline ends came to 13 bases. CDR3 DNA: TGTGCCTGGGAGAGGGGAGGTGATTCACCCCTCCACTTT. Translating gives CAWERGGDSPLHF.

This clone appeared once. The chain recombines TRBV29-1 with TRBJ1-1, with 7 positions matching TRBD1. CDR3 length: 14 residues. Trimming cost V 4 bases and J 1 base; bases outside gene matches: 6. Germline-derived CDR1 and CDR2 are SQVTM and ANQGSEA. As DNA, the CDR3 is TGCAGCGTTGTTGACAGGGTGGGGAACACTGAAGCTTTCTTT. Residues: CSVVDRVGNTEAFF.

Notes on this clone: The same CDR3 arises from other DNA sequences in this sample as well. The chain carries TRBV5-1 and TRBJ1-4, with 9 positions matching TRBD1. J was trimmed by 2 bases and V by 4 bases; bases with no gene match: 3. The CDR3 totals 15 residues. Germline CDR1 reads SGHRS; CDR2 reads YFSETQ. CDR3 amino acids: CASSETGGTNEKLFF. CDR3 nucleotides: TGCGCCAGCAGCGAGACAGGGGGTACTAATGAAAAACTGTTTTTT. Together with reference TRBV5-1 and TRBJ1-4, the CDR3 gives the full variable domain: KAGVTQTPRYLIKTRGQQVTLSCSPISGHRSVSWYQQTPGQGLQFLFEYFSETQRNKGNFPGRFSGRQFSNSRSEMNVSTLELGDSALYLCASSETGGTNEKLFFGSGTQLSVL.

The V gene is TRBV9, the J gene TRBJ2-5, with no clear D. CDR3 size: 14 residues. Germline-derived CDR1 and CDR2 are SGDLS and YYNGEE. Trimming stripped 5 bases from V and 0 bases from J, with 11 bases between. In DNA, the CDR3 is TGTGCCAGCAGTCCCTCAGTGAACCAAGAGACCCAGTACTTC. Encoded protein: CASSPSVNQETQYF.

This clone has only one observation. The V and J genes are TRBV5-6 and TRBJ1-6; possibly TRBD1 for D (5 bases). V lost 3 bases and J 7 bases, leaving 17 bases between the germline ends. Germline CDR1 reads SGHDT; CDR2 reads YYEEEE. The CDR3 runs 16 residues. For the CDR3, the DNA is TGTGCCAGCAGCTCCCTTGGCCCAGGGTCGAATTCACCCCTCCACTTT. Its protein is CASSSLGPGSNSPLHF.

DNA for the CDR3: TGCGCCAGCAGCTTGGGACAGGGGGTTTCCTACGAGCAGTACTTC. As protein: CASSLGQGVSYEQYF. This chain links TRBV5-1 with TRBJ2-7; 9 nucleotides align to TRBD1. The CDR3 has 15 residues. V was pared by 0 bases and J by 1 base, with 2 bases of the junction left unmatched. Germline CDR1 is SGHRS and CDR2 is YFSETQ. Complete variable domain (other parts from reference TRBV5-1 and TRBJ2-7): KAGVTQTPRYLIKTRGQQVTLSCSPISGHRSVSWYQQTPGQGLQFLFEYFSETQRNKGNFPGRFSGRQFSNSRSEMNVSTLELGDSALYLCASSLGQGVSYEQYFGPGTRLTVT.

This chain uses TRBV5-4 with TRBJ2-1, with 8 nucleotides matching TRBD1. J lost 8 bases, V lost 4 bases, and 8 bases had no gene match. Germline V gene data show CDR1 as SGHNT and CDR2 as YYREEE (reference sequence). The CDR3 covers 14 residues. The CDR3 bases are TGTGCCAGCAGCCATGGACAGGGTAGGGATGAGCAGTTCTTC. This gives the protein CASSHGQGRDEQFF.

The chain uses TRBV6-6 and TRBJ1-5; D remains ambiguous. This CDR3 comprises 13 residues. Trimming removed 2 bases at V and 7 bases at J, with 9 bases between. The V gene's germline CDR1 is MNHNY and CDR2 SVGAGI (reference sequence). In DNA, the CDR3 is TGTGCCAGCAGTTACAGTGGGGAGCAGCCCCAGCATTTT. It codes for CASSYSGEQPQHF.

Only one count was recorded for this clone. The chain uses TRBV5-1 and TRBJ1-3; no firm D call. Germline lookup yields CDR1 SGHRS and CDR2 YFSETQ. This CDR3 is built from 12 residues. V lost 2 bases and J 3 bases, leaving 3 bases between the germline ends. CDR3 sequence reads: CASSFSGNTIYF. The CDR3 nucleotides read TGCGCCAGCAGCTTTAGTGGAAACACCATATATTTT.

The rearrangement joins TRBV9 to TRBJ2-1, with a weak D call TRBD1 (5 bases). Per the germline V gene, CDR1 is SGDLS and CDR2 is YYNGEE. CDR3 length equals 10 residues. The CDR3 is CWWGYREQFF. For the CDR3, the DNA is TGTTGGTGGGGCTACCGCGAGCAGTTCTTC. The variable domain in full, completed from reference TRBV9 and TRBJ2-1, reads DSGVTQTPKHLITATGQRVTLRCSPRSGDLSVYWYQQSLDQGLQFLIQYYNGEERAKGNILERFSAQQFPDLHSELNLSSLELGDSALYFCWWGYREQFFGPGTRLTVL.

The chain recombines TRBV6-5 with TRBJ1-6; 7 bases agree with TRBD1. V lost 6 bases to trimming and J lost 5 bases; unmatched junction nucleotides: 7. CDR1 is MNHEY, CDR2 SVGAGI, per germline. This CDR3 contains 15 residues. The CDR3 loop is CASRVGQGDNSPLHF. The CDR3 DNA reads TGTGCCAGCAGGGTGGGGCAGGGGGATAATTCACCCCTCCACTTT.

The chain is built from TRBV19 and TRBJ2-7, with TRBD2 matching over 8 bases. The V gene's germline CDR1 is LNHDA and CDR2 SQIVND (reference sequence). The V gene end was trimmed by 3 bases and the J gene end by 2 bases; junction bases not matched to a gene: 3. This CDR3 contains 14 residues. CDR3 region: CASSMVSGAYEQYF. DNA of the CDR3: TGTGCCAGTAGTATGGTTAGCGGGGCCTACGAGCAGTACTTC.

This chain joins TRBV19 and TRBJ2-5; D is possibly TRBD1 (5 bases). The ends were cut back, 2 bases at V and 3 bases at J, with 10 bases in the middle. CDR3 length equals 14 residues. Germline CDR1 reads LNHDA; CDR2 reads SQIVND (reference sequence). This chain's CDR3 is CASSIQGSEETQYF. CDR3 DNA sequence: TGTGCCAGTAGTATACAGGGTTCTGAAGAGACCCAGTACTTC.